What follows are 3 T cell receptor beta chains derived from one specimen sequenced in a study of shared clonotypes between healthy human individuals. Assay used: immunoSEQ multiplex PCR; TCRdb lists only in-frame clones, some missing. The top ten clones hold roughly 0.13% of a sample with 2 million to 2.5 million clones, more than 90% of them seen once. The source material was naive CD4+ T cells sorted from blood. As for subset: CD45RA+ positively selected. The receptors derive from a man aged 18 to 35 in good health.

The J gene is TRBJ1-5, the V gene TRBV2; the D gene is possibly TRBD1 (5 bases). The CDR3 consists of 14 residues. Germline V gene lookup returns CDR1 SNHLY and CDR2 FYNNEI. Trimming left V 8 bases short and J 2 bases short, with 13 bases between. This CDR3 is CASQGEGGNQPQHF. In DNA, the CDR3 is TGTGCCAGCCAGGGTGAAGGGGGCAATCAGCCCCAGCATTTT.

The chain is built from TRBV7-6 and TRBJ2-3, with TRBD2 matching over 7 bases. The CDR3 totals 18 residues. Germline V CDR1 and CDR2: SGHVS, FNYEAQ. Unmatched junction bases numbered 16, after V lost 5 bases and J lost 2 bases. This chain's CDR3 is CASSGRTSADLSTDTQYF. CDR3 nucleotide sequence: TGTGCCAGCAGCGGCCGCACTAGCGCAGATCTCTCCACAGATACGCAGTATTTT.

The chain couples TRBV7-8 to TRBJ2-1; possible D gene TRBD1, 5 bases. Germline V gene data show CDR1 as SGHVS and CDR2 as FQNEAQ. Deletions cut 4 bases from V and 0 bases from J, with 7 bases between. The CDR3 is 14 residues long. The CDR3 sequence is CASSSGFSYNEQFF. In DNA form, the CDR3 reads TGTGCCAGCAGCTCAGGGTTCTCCTACAATGAGCAGTTCTTC.